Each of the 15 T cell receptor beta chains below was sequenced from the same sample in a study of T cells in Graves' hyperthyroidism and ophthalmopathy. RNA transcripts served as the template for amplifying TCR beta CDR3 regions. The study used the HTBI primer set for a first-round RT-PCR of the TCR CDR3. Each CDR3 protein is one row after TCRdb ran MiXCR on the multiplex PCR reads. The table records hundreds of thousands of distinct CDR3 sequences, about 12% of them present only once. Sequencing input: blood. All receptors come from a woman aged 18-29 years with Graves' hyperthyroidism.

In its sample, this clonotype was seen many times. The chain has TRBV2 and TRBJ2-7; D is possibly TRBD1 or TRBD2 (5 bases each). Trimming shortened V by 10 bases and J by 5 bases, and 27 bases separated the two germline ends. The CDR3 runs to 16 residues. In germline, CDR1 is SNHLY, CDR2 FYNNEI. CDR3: CATKAGATGLLDEQYF. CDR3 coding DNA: TGTGCCACCAAAGCCGGGGCTACAGGCCTTCTAGACGAGCAGTACTTC.

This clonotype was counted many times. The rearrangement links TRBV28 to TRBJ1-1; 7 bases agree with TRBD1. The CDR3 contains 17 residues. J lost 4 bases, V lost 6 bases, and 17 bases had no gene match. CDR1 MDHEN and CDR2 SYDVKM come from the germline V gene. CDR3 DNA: TGTGCCAGCAGGGGGACGACAGGGCAATTGGACACCACTGAAGCTTTCTTT. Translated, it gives CASRGTTGQLDTTEAFF.

The DNA of the CDR3 is TGTGCCAGCAGCTTTCGACTAGGGACCTCCTCTGGAAACACCATATATTTT. It codes for CASSFRLGTSSGNTIYF. The J gene is TRBJ1-3, the V gene TRBV7-9, with D maybe TRBD1 (5 bases). CDR1 is SEHNR, CDR2 FQNEAQ, per germline (reference sequence). The length of the CDR3 is 17 residues. V lost 3 bases, J lost 0 bases, and 15 bases lay in between.

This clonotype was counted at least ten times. CDR3 protein: CAWRGGSSYEQYF. As DNA, the CDR3 is TGTGCCTGGCGGGGCGGAAGCTCCTACGAGCAGTACTTC. This sequence joins TRBV30 and TRBJ2-7, with D perhaps matching TRBD1 or TRBD2 (5 bases each). V lost 5 bases, J lost 0 bases, and 11 bases lay in between. CDR1 and CDR2 from the germline V gene are GTSNPN and SVGIG (reference sequence). The CDR3 consists of 13 residues.

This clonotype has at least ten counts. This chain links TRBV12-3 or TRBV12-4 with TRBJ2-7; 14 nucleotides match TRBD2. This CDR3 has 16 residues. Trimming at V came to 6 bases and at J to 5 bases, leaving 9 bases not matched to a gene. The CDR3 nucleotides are TGTGCCAGCAGCACCGGAGGGACTAGCGGGAGACACGAGCAGTACTTC. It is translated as CASSTGGTSGRHEQYF.

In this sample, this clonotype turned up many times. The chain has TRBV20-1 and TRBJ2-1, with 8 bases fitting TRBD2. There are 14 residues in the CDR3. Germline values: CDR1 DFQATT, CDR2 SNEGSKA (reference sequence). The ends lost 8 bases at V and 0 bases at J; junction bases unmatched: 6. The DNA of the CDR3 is TGCAGTACCGGGACTAGTGTCTCCTACAATGAGCAGTTCTTC. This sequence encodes CSTGTSVSYNEQFF.

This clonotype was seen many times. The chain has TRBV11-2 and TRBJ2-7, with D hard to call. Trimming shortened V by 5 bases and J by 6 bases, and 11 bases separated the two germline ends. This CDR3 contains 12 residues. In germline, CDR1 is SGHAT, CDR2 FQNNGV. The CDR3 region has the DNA TGTGCCAGCAGCCCAGAGGCGACCGAGCAGTACTTC. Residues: CASSPEATEQYF.

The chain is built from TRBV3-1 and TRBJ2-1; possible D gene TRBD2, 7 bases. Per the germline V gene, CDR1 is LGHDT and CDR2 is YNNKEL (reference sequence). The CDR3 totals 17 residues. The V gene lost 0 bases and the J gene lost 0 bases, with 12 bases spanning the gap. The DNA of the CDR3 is TGTGCCAGCAGCCAAGAATTGAGGGGGGGCTCCTACAATGAGCAGTTCTTC. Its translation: CASSQELRGGSYNEQFF.

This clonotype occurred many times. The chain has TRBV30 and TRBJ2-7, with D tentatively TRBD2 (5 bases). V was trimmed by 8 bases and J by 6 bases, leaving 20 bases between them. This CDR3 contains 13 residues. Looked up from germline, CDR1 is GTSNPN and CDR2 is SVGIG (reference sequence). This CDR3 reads CATRGLRAPEQYF. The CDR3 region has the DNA TGTGCCACCCGAGGCTTGAGGGCCCCCGAGCAGTACTTC.

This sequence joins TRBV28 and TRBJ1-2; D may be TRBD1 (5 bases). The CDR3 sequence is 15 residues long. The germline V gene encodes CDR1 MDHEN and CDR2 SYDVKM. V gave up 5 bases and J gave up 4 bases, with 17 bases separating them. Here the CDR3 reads CASSGAGILGYGYTF. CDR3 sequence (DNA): TGTGCCAGCAGTGGGGCCGGAATCTTAGGCTATGGCTACACCTTC.

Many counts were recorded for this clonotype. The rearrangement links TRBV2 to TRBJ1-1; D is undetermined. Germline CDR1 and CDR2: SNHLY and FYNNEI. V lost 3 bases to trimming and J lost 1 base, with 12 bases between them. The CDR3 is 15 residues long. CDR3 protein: CASSDALFSNTEAFF. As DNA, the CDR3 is TGTGCCAGCAGTGACGCCCTGTTTTCGAACACTGAAGCTTTCTTT.

In DNA, the CDR3 is TGTGCCAGTAGGTGGCAGACCACCGGGGAGCTGTTTTTT. The encoded protein is CASRWQTTGELFF. The V gene is TRBV19, the J gene TRBJ2-2; D uncertain. The length of the CDR3 is 13 residues. The V end was cut by 6 bases, the J end by 4 bases, with 9 bases between. From germline, CDR1 is LNHDA and CDR2 SQIVND (reference sequence).

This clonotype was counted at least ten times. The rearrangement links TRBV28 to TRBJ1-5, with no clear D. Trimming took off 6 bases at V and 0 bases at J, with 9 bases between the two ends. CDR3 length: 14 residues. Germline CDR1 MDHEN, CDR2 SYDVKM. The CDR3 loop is CASRKSYSNQPQHF. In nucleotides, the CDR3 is TGTGCCAGCAGAAAGTCCTATAGCAATCAGCCCCAGCATTTT.

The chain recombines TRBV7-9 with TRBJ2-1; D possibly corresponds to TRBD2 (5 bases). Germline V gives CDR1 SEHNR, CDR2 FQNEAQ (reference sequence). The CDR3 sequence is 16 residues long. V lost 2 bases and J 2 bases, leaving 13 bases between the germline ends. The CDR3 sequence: CASSLRAGETYNEQFF. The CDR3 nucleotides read TGTGCCAGCAGCTTACGTGCGGGTGAAACCTACAATGAGCAGTTCTTC.

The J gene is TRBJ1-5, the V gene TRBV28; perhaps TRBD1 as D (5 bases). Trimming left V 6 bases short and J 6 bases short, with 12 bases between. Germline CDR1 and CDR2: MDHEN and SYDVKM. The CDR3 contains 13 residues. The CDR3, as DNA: TGTGCCAGCAGCCCCAGGGAGACTCAGCCCCAGCATTTT. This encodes CASSPRETQPQHF.